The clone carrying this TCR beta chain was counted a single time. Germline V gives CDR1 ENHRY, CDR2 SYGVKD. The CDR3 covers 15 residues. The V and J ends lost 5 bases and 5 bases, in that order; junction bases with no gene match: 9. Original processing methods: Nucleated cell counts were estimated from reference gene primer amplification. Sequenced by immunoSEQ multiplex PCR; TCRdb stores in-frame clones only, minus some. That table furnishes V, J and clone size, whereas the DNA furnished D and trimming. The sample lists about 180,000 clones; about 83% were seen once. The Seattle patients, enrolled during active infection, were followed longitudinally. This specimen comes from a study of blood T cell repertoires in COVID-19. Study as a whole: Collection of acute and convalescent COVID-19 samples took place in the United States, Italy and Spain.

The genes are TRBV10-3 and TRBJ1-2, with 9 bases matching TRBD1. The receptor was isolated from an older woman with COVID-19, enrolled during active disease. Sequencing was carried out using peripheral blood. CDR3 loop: CAISQDPGQGYGYTF. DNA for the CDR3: TGTGCCATCAGTCAAGACCCGGGACAGGGATATGGCTACACCTTC.